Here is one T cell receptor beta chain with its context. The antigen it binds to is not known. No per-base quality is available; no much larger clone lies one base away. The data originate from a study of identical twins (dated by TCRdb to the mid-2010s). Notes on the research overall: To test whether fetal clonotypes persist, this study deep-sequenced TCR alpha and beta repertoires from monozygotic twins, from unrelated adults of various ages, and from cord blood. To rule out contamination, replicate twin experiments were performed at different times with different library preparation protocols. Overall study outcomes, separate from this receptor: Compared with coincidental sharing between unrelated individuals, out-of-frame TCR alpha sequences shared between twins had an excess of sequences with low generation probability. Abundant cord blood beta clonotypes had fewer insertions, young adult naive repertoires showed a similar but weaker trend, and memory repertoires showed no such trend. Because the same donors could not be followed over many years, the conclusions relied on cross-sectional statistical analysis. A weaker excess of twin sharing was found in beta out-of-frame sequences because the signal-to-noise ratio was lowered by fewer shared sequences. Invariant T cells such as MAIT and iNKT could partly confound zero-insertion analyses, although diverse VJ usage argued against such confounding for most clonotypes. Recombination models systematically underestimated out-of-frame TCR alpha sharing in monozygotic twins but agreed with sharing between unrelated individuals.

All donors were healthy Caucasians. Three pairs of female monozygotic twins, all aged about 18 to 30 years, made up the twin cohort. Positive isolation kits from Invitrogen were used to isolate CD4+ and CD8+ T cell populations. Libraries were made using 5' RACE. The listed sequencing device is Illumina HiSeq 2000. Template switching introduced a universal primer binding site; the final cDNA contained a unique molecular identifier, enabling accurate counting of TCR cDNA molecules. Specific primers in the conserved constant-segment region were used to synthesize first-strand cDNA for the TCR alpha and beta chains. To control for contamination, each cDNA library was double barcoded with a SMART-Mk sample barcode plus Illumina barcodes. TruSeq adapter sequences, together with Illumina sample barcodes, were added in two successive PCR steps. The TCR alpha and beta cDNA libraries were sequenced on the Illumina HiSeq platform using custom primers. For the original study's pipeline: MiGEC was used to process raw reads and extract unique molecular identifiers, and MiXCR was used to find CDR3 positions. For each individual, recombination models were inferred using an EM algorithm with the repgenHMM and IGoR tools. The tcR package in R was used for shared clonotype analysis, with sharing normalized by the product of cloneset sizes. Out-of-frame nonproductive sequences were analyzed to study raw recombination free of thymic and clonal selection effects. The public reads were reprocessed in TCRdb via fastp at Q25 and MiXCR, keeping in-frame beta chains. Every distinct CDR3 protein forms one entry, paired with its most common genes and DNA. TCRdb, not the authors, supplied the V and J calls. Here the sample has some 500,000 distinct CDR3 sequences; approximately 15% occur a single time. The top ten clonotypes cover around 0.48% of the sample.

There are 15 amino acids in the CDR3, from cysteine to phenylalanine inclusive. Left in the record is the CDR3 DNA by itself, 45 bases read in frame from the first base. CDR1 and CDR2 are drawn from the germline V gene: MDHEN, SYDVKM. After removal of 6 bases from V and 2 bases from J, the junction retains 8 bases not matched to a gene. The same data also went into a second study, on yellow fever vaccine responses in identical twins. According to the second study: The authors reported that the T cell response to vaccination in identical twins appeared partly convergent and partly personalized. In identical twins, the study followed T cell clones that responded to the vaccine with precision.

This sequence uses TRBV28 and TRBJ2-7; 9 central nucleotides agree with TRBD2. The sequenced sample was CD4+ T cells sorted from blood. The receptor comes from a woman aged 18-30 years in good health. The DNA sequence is TGTGCCAGCAGATCGCCGGCGGGGGGGACCTACGAGCAGTACTTC. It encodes CASRSPAGGTYEQYF.